Presented here are 9 T cell receptor beta chains from one specimen sequenced in a study of blood T cell repertoires in COVID-19. TCRdb's copy holds only in-frame clones and misses some; the assay was immunoSEQ multiplex PCR. In the table there are some 68,000 clones, 80% to 90% of which are singletons. Sequenced input: peripheral blood. Every receptor here comes from a man aged 45-60 years with acute or convalescent COVID-19.

The CDR3 sequence: CSALDSPNTIYF. The CDR3 bases are TGCAGCGCTTTAGATTCCCCAAACACCATATATTTT. This chain links TRBV29-1 with TRBJ1-3; no clear D gene. Germline V lookup: CDR1 SQVTM, CDR2 ANQGSEA. This CDR3 has 12 residues. Trimming removed 7 bases at V and 6 bases at J, with 13 bases between. The variable domain in full, completed from reference TRBV29-1 and TRBJ1-3, reads SAVISQKPSRDICQRGTSLTIQCQVDSQVTMMFWYRQQPGQSLTLIATANQGSEATYESGFVIDKFPISRPNLTFSTLTVSNMSPEDSSIYLCSALDSPNTIYFGEGSWLTVV.

The genes are TRBV19 and TRBJ1-2; no firm D call. The CDR3 spans 16 residues. V was cut by 4 bases and J by 4 bases, with 19 bases left in between. Germline CDR1 is LNHDA and CDR2 is SQIVND (reference sequence). DNA for the CDR3: TGTGCCAGTAGTACCCGCCGGGCGCAAGGAGGCTATGGCTACACCTTC. Its protein product is CASSTRRAQGGYGYTF.

This chain uses TRBV14 with TRBJ2-2; D possibly corresponds to TRBD1 (6 bases). With 1 base removed from V and 4 bases from J, the gap between germline ends came to 13 bases. This CDR3 contains 16 residues. Germline assignment: CDR1 SGHDN and CDR2 FVKESK. CDR3 bases: TGTGCCAGCAGCCAAGTGGCAGGGGTGGGCACCGGGGAGCTGTTTTTT. Amino acids: CASSQVAGVGTGELFF.

About this clone itself: Other nucleotide sequences in the sample specify the same CDR3. DNA for the CDR3: TGTGCCAGCAGTTTGAGCGGGAGCTCCTACAATGAGCAGTTCTTC. Amino acids: CASSLSGSSYNEQFF. The chain uses TRBV27 and TRBJ2-1; 8 bases map to TRBD2. Germline-derived CDR1 and CDR2 are MNHEY and SMNVEV (reference sequence). V trimming: 3 bases; J trimming: 0 bases; junction bases outside the gene matches: 1. This CDR3 has 15 amino acids.

This sequence joins TRBV7-6 and TRBJ2-1; no firm D call. The germline CDR1 and CDR2 sequences are SGHVS and FNYEAQ. The CDR3 contains 14 residues. Trimming removed 2 bases from V and 8 bases from J, with 13 bases in between. The chain's CDR3 is CASSLLQPGDEQFF. The DNA for the CDR3 is TGTGCCAGCAGCTTATTACAGCCAGGCGATGAGCAGTTCTTC.

The CDR3 here is CASSDQTRLIFF. CDR3 DNA: TGTGCCAGCAGTGATCAGACTAGACTTATTTTCTTC. The rearrangement links TRBV12-3 or TRBV12-4 to TRBJ2-1; D possibly corresponds to TRBD2 (6 bases). V was trimmed by 5 bases and J by 16 bases, leaving 18 bases between them. The CDR3 has 12 residues.

The V and J genes are TRBV28 and TRBJ1-2, with TRBD1 matching 9 bases. From germline, CDR1 is MDHEN and CDR2 SYDVKM. The V and J ends lost 10 bases and 8 bases, in that order; junction bases with no gene match: 8. The CDR3 runs to 12 residues. The CDR3 nucleotides read TGTGCCACCCCGACGGGACAGGGAGGCTACACCTTC. It is translated as CATPTGQGGYTF.

This clone has only a few counts. The V and J genes are TRBV2 and TRBJ1-2; 9 nucleotides align to TRBD1. This CDR3 is built from 13 residues. Trimming at V came to 8 bases and at J to 4 bases, leaving 5 bases not matched to a gene. Germline CDR1 SNHLY, CDR2 FYNNEI. This CDR3 reads CASRGQGVYGYTF. DNA of the CDR3: TGTGCCAGCCGGGGACAGGGCGTCTATGGCTACACCTTC.

A single count supports this clone. J is TRBJ2-6 and V is TRBV2, with D maybe TRBD1 (5 bases). CDR1 is SNHLY, CDR2 FYNNEI, per germline. The CDR3 is made up of 19 amino acids. Trimming stripped 6 bases from V and 1 base from J, with 22 bases between. DNA of the CDR3: TGTGCCAGCAGCTCCCCTTGGCAGGGTTCTTTTTCTGGGGCCAACGTCCTGACTTTC. It yields the protein CASSSPWQGSFSGANVLTF.